The 10 T cell receptor beta chains listed next were all sequenced from one sample in a study of blood T cell repertoires in COVID-19. This table comes from immunoSEQ multiplex PCR, and its TCRdb copy is limited to in-frame clones, with some not included. Found here are roughly 120,000 clones, approximately 88% of them singletons; the top ten hold approximately 0.76%. The sequenced sample consisted of peripheral blood. The receptors stem from a woman in her seventies with acute or convalescent COVID-19.

This sequence joins TRBV4-1 and TRBJ2-1, with D maybe TRBD1 (6 bases). Deletions cut 3 bases from V and 11 bases from J, with 17 bases between. Germline values: CDR1 MGHRA, CDR2 YSYEKL. The CDR3 totals 14 residues. This CDR3 is CASSHIRDTRKQFF. In nucleotides, the CDR3 is TGCGCCAGCAGCCATATCCGGGACACTCGCAAGCAGTTCTTC.

The chain employs TRBV6-1 and TRBJ1-2; D is unresolved. CDR3 length: 10 residues. Trimming took off 2 bases at V and 13 bases at J, with 8 bases between the two ends. Germline values: CDR1 MNHNS, CDR2 SASEGT. Here the CDR3 DNA reads TGTGCCAGCAGTGAAACAGCCGCCACCTTC. Translation: CASSETAATF.

This chain links TRBV11-2 with TRBJ2-1; 12 bases map to TRBD2. CDR1 SGHAT and CDR2 FQNNGV come from the germline V gene. The CDR3 contains 18 residues. V lost 4 bases and J lost 4; bases outside the gene matches: 11. The CDR3 reads CASSSRLAGASFYNEQFF. The CDR3 nucleotides are TGTGCCAGCAGCTCGCGACTAGCGGGAGCTTCTTTTTACAATGAGCAGTTCTTC.

The V gene is TRBV4-1, the J gene TRBJ1-1; D not certain. Trimming shortened V by 2 bases and J by 8 bases, and 9 bases separated the two germline ends. The CDR3 length is 12 residues. CDR1 MGHRA and CDR2 YSYEKL come from the germline V gene. The CDR3 loop reads CASSQSGLEAFF. The CDR3, as DNA: TGCGCCAGCAGCCAATCGGGATTGGAAGCTTTCTTT.

The CDR3 region has the DNA TGTGCCTGGAGTCCGGGGGAGGGGTCCTACAATGAGCAGTTCTTC. Encoded protein: CAWSPGEGSYNEQFF. This chain links TRBV30 with TRBJ2-1, with 7 bases aligning to TRBD2. The germline CDR1 and CDR2 sequences are GTSNPN and SVGIG (reference sequence). J gave up 1 base and V 2 bases, and 5 bases lay outside the gene matches. This CDR3 spans 15 amino acids.

The CDR3 bases are TGTGCCAGCAGCCAAGTTCTCAGGACTAGCGGCTACAATGAGCAGTTCTTC. It encodes CASSQVLRTSGYNEQFF. The chain carries TRBV3-1 (or the pseudogene TRBV3-2) and TRBJ2-1; TRBD2 matches at 10 bases. The CDR3 loop spans 17 amino acids. Germline V CDR1 and CDR2: LGHDT, YNNKEL (reference sequence). The ends lost 1 base at V and 3 bases at J; junction bases unmatched: 6.

V is TRBV27 and J is TRBJ1-4; possible D gene TRBD1, 6 bases. The CDR3 has 15 amino acids. V was clipped by 4 bases and J by 0 bases, with 9 bases between them. The germline V gene encodes CDR1 MNHEY and CDR2 SMNVEV (reference sequence). This CDR3 reads CASSSRGATNEKLFF. The CDR3 DNA follows: TGTGCCAGCAGTTCCAGGGGAGCAACTAATGAAAAACTGTTTTTT.

The genes are TRBV7-9 and TRBJ1-6; 7 bases line up with TRBD1. The CDR3 runs to 14 residues. CDR1 is SEHNR, CDR2 FQNEAQ, per germline (reference sequence). After removal of 5 bases from V and 5 bases from J, the junction contained 3 bases not matched to a gene. In DNA, the CDR3 is TGTGCCAGCAGCCGGGACAGTAATAATTCACCCCTCCACTTT. Amino acids: CASSRDSNNSPLHF.

This clone has only one observation. V is TRBV28 and J is TRBJ1-2, with a tentative D call TRBD1 (5 bases). From germline, CDR1 is MDHEN and CDR2 SYDVKM. The CDR3 totals 13 residues. V shed 6 bases and J shed 7 bases, with 15 bases lying between them. The CDR3 here is CASSPPQGSGYTF. CDR3 coding DNA: TGTGCCAGCAGCCCCCCCCAGGGATCTGGCTACACCTTC.

In its sample, this clone was seen once. The gene calls are TRBV6-5 and TRBJ2-5; 8 bases match TRBD1. The J segment lost 3 bases and the V segment lost 7 bases, leaving 4 bases of the junction unmatched. The CDR3 is 13 residues long. Germline V gene data show CDR1 as MNHEY and CDR2 as SVGAGI. CDR3 nucleotides: TGTGCCAGCACCTTGGACAGGGAAGAGACCCAGTACTTC. This translates into CASTLDREETQYF.